Listed here are 7 T cell receptor beta chains from one sample, sequenced in a study of response to subunit inactivated influenza vaccine. One entry per CDR3 protein results from TCRdb running MiXCR on the RT-PCR reads. The sample carries about 540,000 distinct CDR3 sequences, 20% to 25% recorded once. The sample was also linked to a second study, of T cells expressing NK-cell markers. Turning to that study: 5'RACE template switching with UMIs generated TCR beta cDNA.

Sequencing used CD4+ T cells sorted from PBMCs, obtained roughly 12 days after vaccination. Every receptor here comes from a man aged 50 to 59 who received an inactivated influenza vaccine.

The V and J genes are TRBV20-1 and TRBJ2-7; 7 nucleotides match TRBD1. The CDR3 extends over 12 amino acids. CDR1 and CDR2 from the germline V gene are DFQATT and SNEGSKA (reference sequence). The ends lost 6 bases at V and 3 bases at J; junction bases unmatched: 5. The CDR3 sequence: CSAGRQGYEQYF. In DNA form, the CDR3 reads TGCAGTGCGGGCCGACAGGGCTACGAGCAGTACTTC.

In this sample, this clonotype turned up a few times. The chain links TRBV4-3 to TRBJ2-3, with D possibly being TRBD1 (7 bases). The CDR3 is made up of 15 amino acids. Germline lookup yields CDR1 LGHNA and CDR2 YSLEER. V lost 6 bases and J lost 2, with 15 bases in between. The DNA of the CDR3 is TGCGCCAGCAGTTTCGCGGGACAGAACACAGATACGCAGTATTTT. Protein product: CASSFAGQNTDTQYF.

DNA for the CDR3: TGTGCCACCAGCAGAGCGGGGGAGAGCACAGATACGCAGTATTTT. Protein: CATSRAGESTDTQYF. This chain uses TRBV15 with TRBJ2-3, with D possibly being TRBD2 (6 bases). The CDR3 length is 15 residues. CDR1 is LNHNV and CDR2 is YYDKDF in the germline V gene (reference sequence). The V end was cut by 1 base, the J end by 0 bases, with 8 bases between.

V usage is TRBV3-1 and J usage is TRBJ2-7; no definite D call. Between the trimmed V and J ends, which lost 6 bases and 4 bases, there was a span of 19 bases. The CDR3 runs 15 residues. Germline lookup yields CDR1 LGHDT and CDR2 YNNKEL (reference sequence). The CDR3 DNA is TGTGCCAGCAGACCAGGCGTTTCCCCTGGGTACGAGCAGTACTTC. The encoded protein is CASRPGVSPGYEQYF.

This clonotype was seen only a few times. V usage is TRBV19 and J usage is TRBJ2-2, with TRBD1 matching 7 bases. The ends lost 5 bases at V and 3 bases at J; junction bases unmatched: 6. CDR3 size: 15 residues. CDR1 is LNHDA and CDR2 is SQIVND in the germline V gene (reference sequence). CDR3 sequence: CASSLGTVYTGELFF. In DNA form, the CDR3 reads TGTGCCAGTAGTCTAGGGACAGTTTACACCGGGGAGCTGTTTTTT.

The rearrangement uses TRBV21-1 and TRBJ2-5. TRBV21-1 is a recognized pseudogene. This CDR3 is built from 14 residues. CDR3: CASSNAPIQETQYF. The CDR3 nucleotides are TGTGCCAGCAGCAATGCCCCCATCCAAGAGACCCAGTACTTC.

This chain links TRBV3-1 with TRBJ2-3; perhaps TRBD2 as D (6 bases). Trimming pared 8 bases from V and 3 bases from J, leaving 12 bases between. The CDR3 is made up of 13 amino acids. The germline V gene has CDR1 LGHDT and CDR2 YNNKEL (reference sequence). The CDR3: CASGWRGTDTQYF. CDR3 nucleotide sequence: TGTGCCAGCGGTTGGCGGGGTACAGATACGCAGTATTTT.